These T cell receptor beta chains were read from a single sample in a study of OX40 agonist ivuxolimab in advanced cancers. Produced via immunoSEQ multiplex PCR; TCRdb's table is partial and in-frame only. The data show more than 60,000 clones, with over 80% seen just once and 4% to 5% held by the top ten. The sequenced sample was CD4+ or CD8+ T cells sorted from blood, obtained in a trial of the OX40 agonist ivuxolimab. Every receptor here comes from an adult with an advanced solid tumor such as melanoma, head and neck, liver or kidney cancer. The CDR3 runs from the conserved cysteine through the conserved F or W. D genes are given only for firm matches. Clone size is stated in some rows and not others, as once, few, many or a class when expanded.

abundance,d_gene,j_gene,v_gene,CDR3aa,CDR3nt
.,.,TRBJ2-1,TRBV29-1,CSLGGDGEQFF,TGCAGCTTAGGGGGGGACGGTGAGCAGTTCTTC
once,TRBD2,TRBJ2-1,TRBV30,CATPGLVGNEQFF,TGTGCTACCCCGGGACTAGTTGGTAATGAGCAGTTCTTC
.,.,TRBJ2-7,TRBV5-1,CASSLAGREYEQYF,TGCGCCAGCAGCTTGGCCGGCAGGGAGTACGAGCAGTACTTC
.,.,TRBJ2-3,TRBV29-1,CSVDAEASTDTQYF,TGCAGCGTTGACGCGGAAGCTAGCACAGATACGCAGTATTTT
.,TRBD2,TRBJ2-3,TRBV19,CASSGTSGRYTDTQYF,TGTGCCAGTAGCGGGACTAGCGGGAGGTACACAGATACGCAGTATTTT
.,.,TRBJ2-3,TRBV10-3,CAILSTDTQYF,TGTGCCATCCTCTCAACAGATACGCAGTATTTT
.,.,TRBJ1-2,TRBV11-2,CASSFQGVYGYTF,TGTGCCAGCAGCTTCCAGGGAGTCTATGGCTACACCTTC
.,.,TRBJ1-4,TRBV28,CASSNAGLTNEKLFF,TGTGCCAGCAGCAATGCAGGGCTAACTAATGAAAAACTGTTTTTT
.,TRBD1,TRBJ1-2,TRBV28,CASSPSGGQGFIGYGYTF,TGTGCCAGCAGCCCAAGCGGGGGACAGGGATTCATTGGCTATGGCTACACCTTC
.,TRBD2,TRBJ2-5,TRBV6-5,CASSYGLAGLETQYF,TGTGCCAGCAGTTATGGACTAGCGGGACTAGAGACCCAGTACTTC
.,.,TRBJ2-2,TRBV4-1,CASSQNGRGNTGELFF,TGCGCCAGCAGCCAGAACGGCAGAGGGAACACCGGGGAGCTGTTTTTT
.,TRBD2,TRBJ2-3,TRBV11-3,CASNLPGGRDTQYF,TGTGCCAGCAACTTACCGGGAGGCAGGGATACGCAGTATTTT
.,TRBD2,TRBJ2-2,TRBV5-1,CASKLAGGLAGELFF,TGCGCCAGTAAACTAGCGGGAGGGCTCGCCGGGGAGCTGTTTTTT
.,.,TRBJ2-5,TRBV6-6,CASSYSFRTEQETQYF,TGTGCCAGCAGTTACTCGTTCCGGACAGAACAAGAGACCCAGTACTTC
.,.,TRBJ1-2,TRBV7-3,CASSFPYREENYGYTF,TGTGCCAGCAGCTTCCCCTACAGGGAGGAGAACTATGGCTACACCTTC
.,.,TRBJ2-4,TRBV6-1,CASSGAGGLPWDKNIQYF,TGTGCCAGCAGTGGGGCAGGGGGGCTACCTTGGGACAAAAACATTCAGTACTTC
once,TRBD1,TRBJ2-5,TRBV25-1,CASSEPGGQETQYF,TGTGCCAGCAGTGAACCAGGGGGCCAAGAGACCCAGTACTTC
.,TRBD1,TRBJ2-7,TRBV19,CASSRDRNYEQYF,TGTGCCAGTAGTAGGGACAGAAACTACGAGCAGTACTTC
.,.,TRBJ2-3,TRBV7-3,CASSFPTGEQYF,TGTGCCAGCAGCTTTCCGACCGGGGAGCAGTATTTT
once,.,TRBJ1-1,TRBV28,CASSRTTDANTEAFF,TGTGCCAGCAGCCGAACCACGGATGCGAACACTGAAGCTTTCTTT
.,.,TRBJ1-5,TRBV28,CASRGGAQPQHF,TGTGCCAGCAGGGGGGGGGCTCAGCCCCAGCATTTT
.,.,TRBJ2-1,TRBV19,CASIGRWNEQFF,TGTGCCAGTATAGGTCGTTGGAATGAGCAGTTCTTC
.,TRBD2,TRBJ2-1,TRBV7-9,CASSSRLGLAGGNYNEQFF,TGTGCCAGCAGCTCTCGACTGGGACTAGCGGGAGGGAATTACAATGAGCAGTTCTTC
.,TRBD2,TRBJ2-3,TRBV15,CATSRDRASGGRTDTQYF,TGTGCCACCAGCAGAGATCGGGCTAGCGGGGGACGCACAGATACGCAGTATTTT
.,.,TRBJ2-1,TRBV6-1,CASSELAGYNEQFF,TGTGCCAGCAGTGAACTGGCGGGATACAATGAGCAGTTCTTC
.,.,TRBJ1-1,TRBV18,CASSPPVAGFGTEAFF,TGTGCCAGCTCACCACCGGTGGCGGGGTTCGGCACTGAAGCTTTCTTT
.,.,TRBJ2-7,TRBV7-9,CASSPMGGGYEQYF,TGTGCCAGCAGCCCCATGGGGGGCGGCTACGAGCAGTACTTC
.,TRBD1,TRBJ1-1,TRBV7-2,CASSSGQGFHEAFF,TGTGCCAGCAGCTCGGGACAGGGATTTCACGAAGCTTTCTTT
.,.,TRBJ2-1,TRBV7-2,CASSLAGGPSDEQFF,TGTGCCAGCAGCTTAGCGGGGGGGCCTAGCGATGAGCAGTTCTTC
.,.,TRBJ2-2,TRBV19,CASSNPNTGELFF,TGTGCCAGTAGTAACCCAAACACCGGGGAGCTGTTTTTT
once,TRBD2,TRBJ2-5,TRBV5-5,CASSFGLAGKYQETQYF,TGTGCCAGCAGCTTCGGACTAGCGGGGAAGTACCAAGAGACCCAGTACTTC
few,.,TRBJ1-5,TRBV2,CASSEMSGLPPQHF,TGTGCCAGCAGTGAAATGTCAGGGCTACCGCCCCAGCATTTT
.,TRBD1,TRBJ1-5,TRBV7-9,CASSFAGGGQPQHF,TGTGCCAGCAGCTTTGCAGGGGGAGGTCAGCCCCAGCATTTT
.,.,TRBJ1-5,TRBV28,CASTGRGNQPQHF,TGTGCCAGCACGGGAAGGGGTAATCAGCCCCAGCATTTT
once,TRBD1,TRBJ2-1,TRBV18,CASSPPDRGGYNEQFF,TGTGCCAGCTCCCCGCCCGACAGGGGTGGATACAATGAGCAGTTCTTC
.,TRBD1,TRBJ1-4,TRBV27,CASSLGQGKLFF,TGTGCCAGCAGTTTGGGACAGGGAAAACTGTTTTTT
.,TRBD2,TRBJ2-1,TRBV29-1,CSVECEREDNEQFF,TGCAGCGTTGAGTGCGAGCGGGAAGACAATGAGCAGTTCTTC
.,TRBD1,TRBJ1-1,TRBV7-3,CASSQGTGGNTEAFF,TGTGCCAGCAGCCAGGGGACAGGCGGGAACACTGAAGCTTTCTTT
.,.,TRBJ1-2,TRBV5-1,CASSLRLGDYGYTF,TGCGCCAGCAGCTTGAGGTTGGGTGACTATGGCTACACCTTC
.,.,TRBJ2-3,TRBV5-1,CASSPGTSTDTQYF,TGCGCCAGCAGCCCGGGGACTAGCACAGATACGCAGTATTTT
.,.,TRBJ1-2,TRBV5-1,CASSSTGRPFGYGYTF,TGCGCCAGCAGCTCAACCGGGAGGCCCTTCGGCTATGGCTACACCTTC
.,.,TRBJ2-3,TRBV14,CASSQDLPPGRTDTQYF,TGTGCCAGCAGCCAAGATCTTCCTCCCGGCCGCACAGATACGCAGTATTTT
.,TRBD2,TRBJ2-3,TRBV10-3,CAISASGQGGLAGNTDTQYF,TGTGCCATCAGTGCCTCGGGACAGGGGGGACTAGCGGGAAACACAGATACGCAGTATTTT
once,TRBD1,TRBJ1-5,TRBV7-2,CASSAFTGDSNQPQHF,TGTGCCAGCAGCGCTTTTACAGGGGATAGCAATCAGCCCCAGCATTTT
.,.,TRBJ2-5,TRBV5-1,CASSLGATETQYF,TGCGCCAGCAGCTTGGGTGCTACAGAGACCCAGTACTTC
.,.,TRBJ1-1,TRBV19,CASSMVGIYTEAFF,TGTGCCAGTAGTATGGTAGGGATCTACACTGAAGCTTTCTTT
.,.,TRBJ1-1,TRBV7-9,CASSLGAGDTEAFF,TGTGCCAGCAGCTTAGGAGCAGGGGACACTGAAGCTTTCTTT
.,.,TRBJ2-1,TRBV30,CAWSVPVNRNPYNEQFF,TGTGCCTGGAGTGTACCGGTCAACAGGAACCCCTACAATGAGCAGTTCTTC
.,.,TRBJ1-5,TRBV15,CATSRDRQDNQPQHF,TGTGCCACCAGCAGAGATCGACAGGACAATCAGCCCCAGCATTTT
.,.,TRBJ2-7,TRBV29-1,CSVVRPSSYEQYF,TGCAGCGTTGTACGGCCCAGCTCCTACGAGCAGTACTTC
.,TRBD1,TRBJ2-7,TRBV2,CASSAGQVQLSYEQYF,TGTGCCAGCAGTGCCGGACAGGTCCAACTTTCCTACGAGCAGTACTTC
.,.,TRBJ2-1,TRBV19,CASSISLTNNEQFF,TGTGCCAGTAGTATATCCCTAACGAACAATGAGCAGTTCTTC
.,.,TRBJ2-6,TRBV7-2,CASSVDFSGANVLTF,TGTGCCAGCAGCGTGGACTTCTCTGGGGCCAACGTCCTGACTTTC
once,TRBD2,TRBJ2-1,TRBV27,CASSAAAGLADPTYNEQFF,TGTGCCAGCAGTGCGGCCGCGGGACTAGCGGACCCAACCTACAATGAGCAGTTCTTC
.,.,TRBJ1-1,TRBV11-2,CASSLDRTGSAEAFF,TGTGCCAGCAGCTTAGATCGTACAGGTTCCGCTGAAGCTTTCTTT
few,TRBD1,TRBJ2-2,TRBV2,CASSDKGQGNGELFF,TGTGCCAGCAGTGATAAAGGACAGGGTAACGGGGAGCTGTTTTTT
.,.,TRBJ2-1,TRBV28,CASSYDDHNEQFF,TGTGCCAGCAGTTACGACGACCACAATGAGCAGTTCTTC
.,TRBD1,TRBJ2-5,TRBV30,CAWSATGGFSGETQYF,TGTGCCTGGAGTGCAACAGGGGGCTTTAGCGGGGAGACCCAGTACTTC
.,TRBD1,TRBJ1-6,TRBV15,CATSMDRERPSSYNSPLHF,TGTGCCACCAGCATGGACAGGGAGCGACCGAGCTCCTATAATTCACCCCTCCACTTT